This T cell receptor (beta chain) was sequenced during a study of shared clonotypes between healthy human individuals (dated by TCRdb to 2018 to 2020). Regarding the study in general: A few men and two women, aged 18 to 49 years, made up the cohort. For each donor, three plates each were used for CD4 naive and CD4 memory, two plates were used for CD8 naive, and one plate was used for CD8 memory. To estimate repertoire size and how much clonotype sharing occurs between individuals, the study deeply sequenced the blood TCR repertoires of a handful of healthy adults. To increase sequencing depth and limit assay-specific biases, TCR repertoire library preparation and sequencing were carried out by different laboratories using diverse techniques. Each donor's leukapheresis produced roughly between about 0.8 and 8.9 billion PBMCs. Study-level results and caveats: Sampling was restricted to blood, and TCR repertoires in tissue are likely to differ from TCR repertoires in blood. Naive subsets generally had larger estimated clonotype richness than memory subsets. Clonotypes shared by all four sorted-subset donors showed higher generation probabilities than non-shared clonotypes. Pairwise subsampling led to the expectation that sequencing depth would affect the degree of clonotype sharing among donors. Incomplete sequencing was indicated by rarefaction of sorted-subset datasets, despite the large sequencing depth. Across a few donors, about 5% of naive CD4, over 3% of naive CD8, around 2.1% of memory CD4, and approximately 0.4% of memory CD8 clonotypes were shared. Because the study included a small number of donors, the genetic and exposure-history diversity represented was limited.

The V and J ends are trimmed by 7 bases and 2 bases, leaving 15 bases between them. CDR1 and CDR2, per the germline V gene (reference sequence), are MNHNY and SVGAGI. From the cysteine through the phenylalanine, the CDR3 covers 14 amino acids. The only DNA kept is the CDR3, 42 bases in frame from the first base. To note about this clone: Its antigen specificity is not known. It has no much larger one-base neighbor in the sample; base qualities were not kept.

CD8 naive samples were obtained by positive selection for CCR7 among CD45RO-negative cells, yielding a CD45RA+CCR7+ population from which TemRA cells were excluded. Donors were healthy HIV-negative adults with no recently reported acute infections or vaccinations. Only Caucasian adults living in Nashville, Tennessee, USA were represented among the donors. Blood was obtained by leukapheresis, after which PBMCs were separated by Ficoll-Histopaque density gradient centrifugation and cryopreserved in liquid nitrogen vapor phase. Analytical flow cytometry was used to check the purity and quantity of every magnetically sorted T cell population. Genomic DNA was isolated from every sorted fraction and measured by UV absorbance on a Nanodrop 2000c. TCR CDR3 regions were amplified from genomic DNA by multiplex PCR using the deep immunoSEQ assay. Genomic DNA extracted from each cell subset was distributed evenly over all wells of several immunoSEQ 96-well plates, and each plate served as one replicate. Each replicate PCR for sorted subsets received 200 ng genomic DNA, equal to 30,000 or so T cell genomes. Purified libraries were quantified with a Qubit 3.0 fluorometer, sized on a Bioanalyzer 2100, and re-quantified with the KAPA Library Quantification kit. Every immunoSEQ 96-well plate was sequenced on a separate single-read 150-cycle Illumina NextSeq 550 flow cell. On the authors' methods: The immunoSEQ output contained only junctional sequences without quality scores, so filtering could not match that applied to full-length reads. Sequences were annotated with PyIR, a Python wrapper for IgBLAST v1.9, using IMGT germline references to assign V/J genes and CDR3. Reads with weak V/J assignments (E-value above 1e-6), missing CDR3, stop codons, out-of-frame junctions, or ambiguous translated residues were removed. V3J clonotypes were defined as sequences sharing the same inferred V gene, J gene, and CDR3 amino acid sequence. Percentage overlap between repertoires was calculated by dividing the number of shared unique clonotypes by the size of the smaller repertoire. Richness of each repertoire was evaluated using RTK rarefaction, the Chao1 estimator, and Recon v2.1 estimates of unobserved clonotypes. Generation probabilities for all TCRbeta clonotypes obtained by the gDNA method from a few donors were computed using OLGA. Held by TCRdb, this immuneACCESS table contains in-frame sequences only and omits some clones. Under half of the omission traces to an unresolved V gene where checked; the cause of the rest is unknown. V, J and clone size were drawn from that table, and D and trimming were deduced from the DNA. This sample is represented by around 2,100,000 clones; just under 95% of them were singletons. The biggest ten clones account for more than 0.9% of the sample.

The sample comprised naive CD8+ T cells sorted from blood. The cell subset or site tag for this specimen amounts to: CD45RA+CCR7+. The rearrangement combines TRBV6-6 with TRBJ2-7; possibly the D gene is TRBD2, per 5 matching bases. The sequence was collected from a man between 18 and 35 years old in good health. DNA sequence: TGTGCCAGCACCCCCGGGCGGGTGGCCTACGAGCAGTACTTC. Its protein product is CASTPGRVAYEQYF.